This record looks at one T cell receptor (beta chain) sequence and its context. This sample is drawn from a study of blood T cell repertoires in COVID-19. Whole-study context: From the United States, Italy and Spain came samples of acute and convalescent COVID-19. PBMCs, B-cell-depleted T cells, or T cells provided the cDNA or gDNA that made up the material.

The V end was cut by 3 bases, the J end by 2 bases, with 18 bases between. Germline CDR1 reads SGDLS; CDR2 reads YYNGEE. There are 17 residues in the CDR3. In the source study's methods: The authors estimated nucleated cell counts from reference gene primer amplification. TCRdb's table, derived via immunoSEQ multiplex PCR, lists solely in-frame clones and lacks some. For V, J and clone size, that table is used; D and trimming come from the DNA. The data contain fewer than 250,000 clones, approximately 84% of them seen just once; the ten biggest clones take up about 0.93%. The chain joins TRBV9 to TRBJ1-3, with a possible D match to TRBD1 (6 bases). Sequencing was carried out using peripheral blood. The source of this sequence is a man in his forties or fifties with acute or convalescent COVID-19. The DNA for the CDR3 is TGTGCCAGCAGCGCATTGCTGGGGGCAAGCGCTGGAAACACCATATATTTT. Protein product: CASSALLGASAGNTIYF. Drawing the rest from reference TRBV9 and TRBJ1-3, the complete variable domain is DSGVTQTPKHLITATGQRVTLRCSPRSGDLSVYWYQQSLDQGLQFLIQYYNGEERAKGNILERFSAQQFPDLHSELNLSSLELGDSALYFCASSALLGASAGNTIYFGEGSWLTVV.